Each of the 13 T cell receptor beta chains below was sequenced from the same sample in a study of pediatric ulcerative colitis. Assay: immunoSEQ multiplex PCR; the TCRdb copy retains only in-frame clones and omits some. The sample shows tens of thousands of clones, 80% to 90% of them seen only once. The sample comprised blood. The receptors were sampled from a boy between 5 and 17 years old with severe ulcerative colitis.

The chain couples TRBV11-2 to TRBJ2-7; no firm D call. The CDR3 consists of 12 residues. V was cut by 4 bases and J by 3 bases, with 7 bases left in between. Germline CDR1 SGHAT, CDR2 FQNNGV. This chain's CDR3 is CASSSSGYEQYF. The DNA for the CDR3 is TGTGCCAGCAGCTCGTCCGGCTACGAGCAGTACTTC.

V usage is TRBV2 and J usage is TRBJ2-7, with 10 nucleotides matching TRBD1. This CDR3 region has 14 residues. V shed 7 bases and J 7 bases; nucleotides not matched to a gene: 10. Germline V CDR1 and CDR2: SNHLY, FYNNEI. CDR3 coding DNA: TGTGCCAGCACGCCGGGACAGGGGCCGGATGAGCAGTACTTC. Translating gives CASTPGQGPDEQYF. The entire variable domain, with the rest obtained from reference TRBV2 and TRBJ2-7, is as follows: EPEVTQTPSHQVTQMGQEVILRCVPISNHLYFYWYRQILGQKVEFLVSFYNNEISEKSEIFDDQFSVERPDGSNFTLKIRSTKLEDSAMYFCASTPGQGPDEQYFGPGTRLTVT.

V and J are TRBV27 and TRBJ2-1; TRBD2 is a possible D gene (6 bases). The CDR3 has 17 residues. V lost 6 bases and J 6 bases, leaving 24 bases between the germline ends. Germline V lookup: CDR1 MNHEY, CDR2 SMNVEV (reference sequence). DNA of the CDR3: TGTGCCAGCAGCATTAATCCTAGGAAACTAGCTCCCAATGAGCAGTTCTTC. Its translation: CASSINPRKLAPNEQFF.

The chain is built from TRBV5-4 and TRBJ2-3, with D possibly called TRBD1 or TRBD2 (5 bases each). The CDR3 is made up of 13 amino acids. Trimming cost V 4 bases and J 2 bases, with 8 bases left between them. The V gene's germline CDR1 is SGHNT and CDR2 YYREEE (reference sequence). In DNA form, the CDR3 reads TGTGCCAGCAGCGGGGGACCCACAGATACGCAGTATTTT. This gives the protein CASSGGPTDTQYF. Combining the CDR3 with reference TRBV5-4 and TRBJ2-3 gives the whole variable domain ETGVTQSPTHLIKTRGQQVTLRCSSQSGHNTVSWYQQALGQGPQFIFQYYREEENGRGNFPPRFSGLQFPNYSSELNVNALELDDSALYLCASSGGPTDTQYFGPGTRLTVL.

This chain's CDR3 is CASSLGIWADTQYF. CDR3 sequence (DNA): TGTGCCAGCAGCTTAGGGATCTGGGCAGATACGCAGTATTTT. The chain employs TRBV11-1 and TRBJ2-3, with D unresolved. V was shortened by 1 base and J by 4 bases, with 9 bases between the two germline ends. Germline V CDR1 and CDR2: SGHAT, FQDESV (reference sequence). This CDR3 has 14 amino acids. Using reference TRBV11-1 and TRBJ2-3 for the parts outside the CDR3, the full variable domain is EAEVAQSPRYKITEKSQAVAFWCDPISGHATLYWYRQILGQGPELLVQFQDESVVDDSQLPKDRFSAERLKGVDSTLKIQPAELGDSAMYLCASSLGIWADTQYFGPGTRLTVL.

The chain uses TRBV10-3 and TRBJ2-1, with TRBD1 matching 11 bases. Per germline, CDR1 ENHRY and CDR2 SYGVKD. The CDR3 covers 16 residues. Unmatched junction bases numbered 9, after V lost 5 bases and J lost 6 bases. The CDR3 bases are TGTGCCATCAGTTCCCCCGGACAGGGGGCCTCCAATGAGCAGTTCTTC. It codes for CAISSPGQGASNEQFF.

The chain carries TRBV10-3 and TRBJ2-3; 9 bases are shared with TRBD1. CDR1 and CDR2 from the germline V gene are ENHRY and SYGVKD. The CDR3 totals 14 residues. Unmatched junction bases numbered 4, after V lost 6 bases and J lost 3 bases. The CDR3 coding sequence is TGTGCCATCAGCTCGGACAGGGGTACAGATACGCAGTATTTT. It encodes CAISSDRGTDTQYF.

The J gene is TRBJ1-2, the V gene TRBV14; no reliable D call. Germline V gene sequence: CDR1 SGHDN, CDR2 FVKESK. The CDR3 has 13 amino acids. Trimming stripped 4 bases from V and 4 bases from J, with 10 bases between. The DNA for the CDR3 is TGTGCCAGCAGCCGATCAGAGATCTATGGCTACACCTTC. This encodes CASSRSEIYGYTF.

The table lists this clone with a count of one. The chain uses TRBV13 and TRBJ2-1; D could derive from TRBD1 or TRBD2 (5 bases each). The germline gives CDR1 PRHDT, CDR2 FYEKMQ (reference sequence). V shed 2 bases and J shed 4 bases, with 12 bases lying between them. This CDR3 has 15 residues. CDR3 amino acids: CASSLKGTRYNEQFF. CDR3 sequence (DNA): TGTGCCAGCAGCTTAAAGGGGACGAGATACAATGAGCAGTTCTTC.

The rearrangement joins TRBV27 to TRBJ1-2; D remains ambiguous. This CDR3 is 15 amino acids long. The germline V and J ends were trimmed by 0 bases and 8 bases, with 16 bases remaining between them. The germline CDR1 and CDR2 sequences are MNHEY and SMNVEV (reference sequence). CDR3 residues: CASSLSSWTLQGYTF. DNA for the CDR3: TGTGCCAGCAGTTTATCTAGCTGGACCCTGCAGGGCTACACCTTC.

This clone was picked up a small number of times. This rearrangement joins TRBV19 to TRBJ1-2; 8 nucleotides agree with TRBD1. Germline trimming cut 5 bases from V and 6 bases from J; bases unmatched to any gene: 5. This CDR3 comprises 13 residues. Germline CDR1 reads LNHDA; CDR2 reads SQIVND (reference sequence). CDR3 coding DNA: TGTGCCAGTAGTCCGACAGGGGCCAATGGCTACACCTTC. It specifies CASSPTGANGYTF.

The chain links TRBV5-6 to TRBJ2-5, with D perhaps matching TRBD2 (5 bases). Germline V gene sequence: CDR1 SGHDT, CDR2 YYEEEE. CDR3 length equals 13 residues. The germline V and J ends were trimmed by 0 bases and 5 bases, with 8 bases remaining between them. CDR3 sequence (DNA): TGTGCCAGCAGCTTGGTCTCGGGGGAGACCCAGTACTTC. Encoded protein: CASSLVSGETQYF.

This chain joins TRBV10-1 and TRBJ2-3; perhaps TRBD2 as D (5 bases). Germline CDR1 WNHNN, CDR2 SYGVQD (reference sequence). Trimming removed 3 bases from V and 6 bases from J, with 13 bases in between. CDR3 length: 14 residues. The CDR3 sequence is CASSDGLGGDTQYF. The CDR3, as DNA: TGCGCCAGCAGTGATGGGCTAGGAGGCGATACGCAGTATTTT.